The source of this T cell receptor (beta chain) is a study of cytomegalovirus exposure and HLA in healthy donors. At the level of the study: Falling in the Caucasian-associated ancestry cluster were approximately 84% of a few hundred genotyped donors. Study conclusions and caveats: The likely explanation for a cluster of highly shared sequence variants was sequencing artifact. When presence/absence was analysed, sequencing depth was taken to be roughly uniform across donors.

Germline V lookup: CDR1 GTSNPN, CDR2 SVGIG (reference sequence). The CDR3 covers 16 residues. Trimming took off 2 bases at V and 3 bases at J, with 16 bases between the two ends. This clone was seen a few times. Antigen specificity is unknown. The PCR employed 60 Vbeta primers together with 13 Jbeta primers. Libraries were prepared by immunoSEQ multiplex PCR; TCRdb keeps only in-frame clonotypes and omits some of them. The sample has roughly 200,000 clones; about 13% are singletons. The chain recombines TRBV30 with TRBJ1-4; TRBD1 might be the D (6 bases). Source material: PBMCs. This receptor was obtained from a man aged 45-60 years in good health and CMV-seropositive. The CDR3: CAWSSGRTASNEKLFF. The CDR3 nucleotides are TGTGCCTGGAGTTCCGGTAGGACAGCATCTAATGAAAAACTGTTTTTT.